The source of this T cell receptor beta chain is a study of PD-L1 blockade in urothelial cancer. Background on the study: Reported median T cell count for blood samples was more than 110,000.

Comments on this clone: The antigen is unknown.

Spiked synthetic TCR analogs estimated absolute template abundance per PCR. Clones were sequenced by immunoSEQ multiplex PCR, and TCRdb holds only the in-frame ones, with some missing. The table has around 38,000 clones, roughly 90% seen once; the top ten hold about a quarter. Study-wide findings and caveats: Durable-benefit patients showed greater tumor-associated blood clone expansion at 3 weeks.

The CDR3 consists of 15 residues. Germline V gene lookup returns CDR1 LNHDA and CDR2 SQIVND (reference sequence). V trimming: 7 bases; J trimming: 5 bases; junction bases outside the gene matches: 10. Time point indicated: peripheral blood 6 weeks after treatment start. Metastatic or locally advanced urothelial carcinoma was present in the patients. The source material was PBMCs, sampled around atezolizumab (anti-PD-L1) treatment. The chain carries TRBV19 and TRBJ2-5; 10 positions agree with TRBD1. The clonotype comes from a man aged 55 to 70 with urothelial cancer. Written as DNA, the CDR3 is TGTGCCAGTACTCTCGGACAGGGGGGTTTTGAGACCCAGTACTTC. It specifies CASTLGQGGFETQYF. The full variable domain, its missing parts supplied by reference TRBV19 and TRBJ2-5, is DGGITQSPKYLFRKEGQNVTLSCEQNLNHDAMYWYRQDPGQGLRLIYYSQIVNDFQKGDIAEGYSVSREKKESFPLTVTSAQKNPTAFYLCASTLGQGGFETQYFGPGTRLLVL.